These T cell receptor beta chains were read from a single sample in a study of spatial heterogeneity in lung cancer. TCRdb itself ran the 5' RACE reads through MiXCR, one entry per CDR3 protein. The data contain fewer than 55,000 distinct CDR3 sequences, roughly 8.1% of them singletons. The sequencing used PBMCs, collected at follow-up. Every receptor here comes from a female donor with early-stage non-small cell lung cancer. Both conserved end residues are part of each CDR3. D genes are given only for firm matches. Clone size appears in some rows only: once, few, many, or a class for an expanded clone.

DNA,CDR3,size,J,V,D
TGCGCCAGCAGCCCGGATTCCAATGAGCAGTTCTTC,CASSPDSNEQFF,few,TRBJ2-1,TRBV4-3,NA
TGCGCCAGCAGCTTGGAGCCGGTGGAATCAGATACGCAGTATTTT,CASSLEPVESDTQYF,many,TRBJ2-3,TRBV5-1,NA
TGTGCCAGCACCCCCCTCCTACAGGGGAACACTGAAGCTTTCTTT,CASTPLLQGNTEAFF,many,TRBJ1-1,TRBV7-2,NA
TGTGCCAGCACCCCGTCGATAGCGGGGCACACCGGGGAGCTGTTTTTT,CASTPSIAGHTGELFF,few,TRBJ2-2,TRBV9,TRBD2
TGTGCCACCAGGAAAGAAGGGAGCCCTTCCTACGAGCAGTACTTC,CATRKEGSPSYEQYF,few,TRBJ2-7,TRBV27,NA
TGTGCCAGCAGTACCATGGGACAGGGCTGGTCCGAGCAGTACTTC,CASSTMGQGWSEQYF,NA,TRBJ2-7,TRBV6-6,TRBD1
TGTGCCACCAAAGCCTACGAGCAGTACTTC,CATKAYEQYF,many,TRBJ2-7,TRBV24-1,NA
TGTGCCAGCAGCTTACTCCCGGGTAGCGGGGATTCCACAGATACGCAGTATTTT,CASSLLPGSGDSTDTQYF,many,TRBJ2-3,TRBV7-6,TRBD2
TGTGCCATCAGTGAGAAGGGCACTGGGAACACTGAAGCTTTCTTT,CAISEKGTGNTEAFF,NA,TRBJ1-1,TRBV10-3,NA
TGCGCCAGCAGCGCCGGGGAGGGATCCAATCAGCCCCAGCATTTT,CASSAGEGSNQPQHF,NA,TRBJ1-5,TRBV5-1,NA
TGTGTCTTCCATCGCTCCAATGACCTCGATACGCAGTATTTT,CVFHRSNDLDTQYF,many,TRBJ2-3,TRBV10-3,NA
TGTGCCAGCAGCCTCCGGGCAGGCTATGGCTACACCTTC,CASSLRAGYGYTF,many,TRBJ1-2,TRBV7-9,NA
TGTGCCAGCTCACCCAAGGAAGAGACCCAGTACTTC,CASSPKEETQYF,NA,TRBJ2-5,TRBV18,NA
TGTGCCACCAGTGATCCAGCCGGGACCCCCTACGAGCAGTACTTC,CATSDPAGTPYEQYF,few,TRBJ2-7,TRBV24-1,NA
TGTGCCAGCAGCCGAAACCGGTATGGCTACACCTTC,CASSRNRYGYTF,NA,TRBJ1-2,TRBV28,NA
TGTGCCAGCAAGTACCAAGAGACCCAGTACTTC,CASKYQETQYF,few,TRBJ2-5,TRBV2,NA
TGTGCCAGCAGTTTTGGGGGGGCTGGAAACACCATATATTTT,CASSFGGAGNTIYF,many,TRBJ1-3,TRBV12-3/TRBV12-4,NA
TGCAGTGCTCCAATAGCGGGGAGGAACACCGGGGAGCTGTTTTTT,CSAPIAGRNTGELFF,many,TRBJ2-2,TRBV20-1,TRBD2
TGCGCCAGCAGCTTGGGCCGGGCGCCCATAAATGAGCAGTTCTTC,CASSLGRAPINEQFF,NA,TRBJ2-1,TRBV5-1,NA
TGTGCCAGTAAGGCCGGGGGACAGATCTCTGGGGCCAACGTCCTGACTTTC,CASKAGGQISGANVLTF,few,TRBJ2-6,TRBV6-1,NA
TGTGCCAGCAGCTCGTTAGCGTTCGGGGAGCTGTTTTTT,CASSSLAFGELFF,many,TRBJ2-2,TRBV11-3,NA
TGTGCCAGCCGGAGGGGACAGGGCATCTATAATTCACCCCTCCACTTT,CASRRGQGIYNSPLHF,many,TRBJ1-6,TRBV28,TRBD1
TGCAGCGTGGCCACAGGGGGGGATACTGAAGCTTTCTTT,CSVATGGDTEAFF,few,TRBJ1-1,TRBV29-1,TRBD1
TGTGCCAGCAGCTTCCCCCGAGTGACATCCGATATACCGGGACAGGGGGCAAAGGGCTACACCTTC,CASSFPRVTSDIPGQGAKGYTF,NA,TRBJ1-2,TRBV7-9,TRBD1